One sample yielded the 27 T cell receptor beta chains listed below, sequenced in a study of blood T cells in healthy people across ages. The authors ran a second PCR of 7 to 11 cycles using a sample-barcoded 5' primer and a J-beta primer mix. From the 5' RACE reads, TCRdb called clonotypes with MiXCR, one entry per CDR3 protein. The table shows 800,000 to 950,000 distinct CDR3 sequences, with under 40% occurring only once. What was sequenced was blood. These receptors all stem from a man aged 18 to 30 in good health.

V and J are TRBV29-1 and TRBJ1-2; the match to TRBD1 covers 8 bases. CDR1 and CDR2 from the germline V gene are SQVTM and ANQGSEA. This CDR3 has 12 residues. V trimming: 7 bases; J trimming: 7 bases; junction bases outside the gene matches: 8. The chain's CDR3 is CSAWDRSCGYTF. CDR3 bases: TGCAGCGCCTGGGACAGGAGTTGTGGCTACACCTTC.

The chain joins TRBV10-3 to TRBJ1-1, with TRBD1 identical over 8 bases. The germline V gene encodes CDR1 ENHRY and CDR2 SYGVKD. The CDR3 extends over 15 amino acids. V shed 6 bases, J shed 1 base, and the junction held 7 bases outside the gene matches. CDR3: CAISKTGEGNTEAFF. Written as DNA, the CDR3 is TGTGCCATCAGCAAGACAGGGGAAGGGAACACTGAAGCTTTCTTT.

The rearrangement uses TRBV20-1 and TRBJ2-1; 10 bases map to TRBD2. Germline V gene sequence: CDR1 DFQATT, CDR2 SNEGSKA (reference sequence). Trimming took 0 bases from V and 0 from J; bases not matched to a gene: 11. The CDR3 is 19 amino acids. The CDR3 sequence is CSARESPSGGVSSYNEQFF. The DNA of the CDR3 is TGCAGTGCTAGAGAATCTCCTAGCGGGGGCGTTAGCTCCTACAATGAGCAGTTCTTC.

The CDR3 sequence is CASSIGKVIGQNEQFF. CDR3 coding DNA: TGTGCCAGCAGTATCGGTAAGGTGATTGGGCAGAATGAGCAGTTCTTC. The rearrangement uses TRBV2 and TRBJ2-1; D unresolved. With 5 bases removed from V and 7 bases from J, the gap between germline ends came to 21 bases. The length of the CDR3 is 16 residues. Per germline, CDR1 SNHLY and CDR2 FYNNEI. Drawing the rest from reference TRBV2 and TRBJ2-1, the complete variable domain is EPEVTQTPSHQVTQMGQEVILRCVPISNHLYFYWYRQILGQKVEFLVSFYNNEISEKSEIFDDQFSVERPDGSNFTLKIRSTKLEDSAMYFCASSIGKVIGQNEQFFGPGTRLTVL.

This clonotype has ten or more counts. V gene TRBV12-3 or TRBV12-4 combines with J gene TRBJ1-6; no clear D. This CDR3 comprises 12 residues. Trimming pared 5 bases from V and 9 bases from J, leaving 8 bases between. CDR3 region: CASSLPGSPLHF. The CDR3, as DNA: TGTGCCAGCAGTCTCCCGGGTTCACCCCTCCACTTT.

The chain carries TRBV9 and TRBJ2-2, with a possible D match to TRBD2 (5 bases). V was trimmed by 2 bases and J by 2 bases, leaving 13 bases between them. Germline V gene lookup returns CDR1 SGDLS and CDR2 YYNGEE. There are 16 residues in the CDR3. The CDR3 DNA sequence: TGTGCCAGCAGCGTTGAGGTGGAGGATAACACCGGGGAGCTGTTTTTT. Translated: CASSVEVEDNTGELFF.

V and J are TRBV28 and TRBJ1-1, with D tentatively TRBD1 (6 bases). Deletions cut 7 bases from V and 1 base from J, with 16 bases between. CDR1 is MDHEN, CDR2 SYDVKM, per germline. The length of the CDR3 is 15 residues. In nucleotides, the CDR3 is TGTGCCAGCACGGTAATCGGACAGACGAACACTGAAGCTTTCTTT. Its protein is CASTVIGQTNTEAFF.

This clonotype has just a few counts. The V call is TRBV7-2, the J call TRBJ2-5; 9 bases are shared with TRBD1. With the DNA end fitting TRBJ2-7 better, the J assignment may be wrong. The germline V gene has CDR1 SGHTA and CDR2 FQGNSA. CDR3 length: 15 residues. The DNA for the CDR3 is TGTGCCAGCACCCGTCGTCCGGGACAGGGTTCCGAGCAGTACTTC. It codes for CASTRRPGQGSEQYF.

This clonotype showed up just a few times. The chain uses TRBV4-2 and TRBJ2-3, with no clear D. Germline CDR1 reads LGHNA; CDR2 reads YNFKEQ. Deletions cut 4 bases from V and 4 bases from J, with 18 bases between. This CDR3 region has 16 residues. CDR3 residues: CASSPHHLGDADTQYF. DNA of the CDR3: TGTGCCAGCAGCCCCCATCATCTAGGTGACGCAGATACGCAGTATTTT.

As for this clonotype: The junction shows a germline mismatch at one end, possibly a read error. This CDR3 reads CAGSPLPSGFETQYF. CDR3 nucleotides: TGTGCCGGCAGCCCCCTCCCCAGTGGGTTTGAGACCCAGTACTTC. This chain joins TRBV4-2 and TRBJ2-4; no clear D gene. The J call may be faulty, since TRBJ2-5 better matches the DNA end. Germline CDR1 LGHNA, CDR2 YNFKEQ. This CDR3 contains 15 residues.

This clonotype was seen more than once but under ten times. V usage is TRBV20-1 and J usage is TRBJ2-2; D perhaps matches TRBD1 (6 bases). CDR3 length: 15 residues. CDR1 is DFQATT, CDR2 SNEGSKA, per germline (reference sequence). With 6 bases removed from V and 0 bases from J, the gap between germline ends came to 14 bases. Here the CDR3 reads CSAPPGQSNTGELFF. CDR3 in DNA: TGCAGTGCCCCACCGGGACAATCGAACACCGGGGAGCTGTTTTTT.

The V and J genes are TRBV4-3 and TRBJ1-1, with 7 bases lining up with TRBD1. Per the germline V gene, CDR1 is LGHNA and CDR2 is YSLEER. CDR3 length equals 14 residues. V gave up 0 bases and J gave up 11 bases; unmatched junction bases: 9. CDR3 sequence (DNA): TGCGCCAGCAGCCAAGATACGAGACAGGGCTCGGCTTTCTTT. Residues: CASSQDTRQGSAFF.

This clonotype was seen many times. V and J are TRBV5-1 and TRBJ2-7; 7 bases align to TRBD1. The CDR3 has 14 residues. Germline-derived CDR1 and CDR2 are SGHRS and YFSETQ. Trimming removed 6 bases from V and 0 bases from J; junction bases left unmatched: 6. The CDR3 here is CASTSGTASYEQYF. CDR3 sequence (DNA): TGCGCCAGCACCTCCGGGACAGCCTCCTACGAGCAGTACTTC. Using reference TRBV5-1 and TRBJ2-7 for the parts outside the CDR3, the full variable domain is KAGVTQTPRYLIKTRGQQVTLSCSPISGHRSVSWYQQTPGQGLQFLFEYFSETQRNKGNFPGRFSGRQFSNSRSEMNVSTLELGDSALYLCASTSGTASYEQYFGPGTRLTVT.

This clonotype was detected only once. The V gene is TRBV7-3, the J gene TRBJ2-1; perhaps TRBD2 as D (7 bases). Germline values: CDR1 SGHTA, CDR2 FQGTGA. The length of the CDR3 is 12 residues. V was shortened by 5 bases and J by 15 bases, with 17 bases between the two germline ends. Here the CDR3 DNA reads TGTGCCAGCAGCCCCATACAGGGAGGGCTGTTCTTC. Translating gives CASSPIQGGLFF.

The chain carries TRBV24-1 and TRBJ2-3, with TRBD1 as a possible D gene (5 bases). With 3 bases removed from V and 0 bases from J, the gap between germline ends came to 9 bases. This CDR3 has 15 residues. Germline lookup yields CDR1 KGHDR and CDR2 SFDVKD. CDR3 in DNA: TGTGCCACCAGTGATACGACAGAGAGCACAGATACGCAGTATTTT. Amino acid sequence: CATSDTTESTDTQYF.

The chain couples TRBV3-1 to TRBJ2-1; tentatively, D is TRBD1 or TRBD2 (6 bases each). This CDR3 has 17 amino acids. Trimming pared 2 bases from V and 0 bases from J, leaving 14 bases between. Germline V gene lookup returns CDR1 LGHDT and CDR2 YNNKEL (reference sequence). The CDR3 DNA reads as TGTGCCAGCAGCCAACGTCCAGGGGACTTCTCCTACAATGAGCAGTTCTTC. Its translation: CASSQRPGDFSYNEQFF.

CDR3 coding DNA: TGCAGTGCTAGGGACACGACCAATCAGCCCCAGCATTTT. It encodes CSARDTTNQPQHF. The chain uses TRBV20-1 and TRBJ1-5; D is perhaps TRBD1 (5 bases). This CDR3 region has 13 residues. Trimming left V 3 bases short and J 3 bases short, with 9 bases between. Per germline, CDR1 DFQATT and CDR2 SNEGSKA (reference sequence).

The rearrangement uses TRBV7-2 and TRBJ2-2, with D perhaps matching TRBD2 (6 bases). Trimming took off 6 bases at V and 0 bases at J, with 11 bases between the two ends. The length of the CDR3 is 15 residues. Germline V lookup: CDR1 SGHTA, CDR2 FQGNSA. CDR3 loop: CASRDAGTNTGELFF. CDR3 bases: TGTGCCAGCAGAGACGCGGGGACGAACACCGGGGAGCTGTTTTTT.

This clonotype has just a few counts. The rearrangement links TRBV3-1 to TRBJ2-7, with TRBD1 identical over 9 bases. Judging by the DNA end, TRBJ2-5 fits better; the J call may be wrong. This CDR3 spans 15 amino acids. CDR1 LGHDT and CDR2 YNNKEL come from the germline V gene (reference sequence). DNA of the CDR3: TGTGCCAGCAGGGACACAGGGGGCACCCTTGGGACCCAGTACTTC. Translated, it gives CASRDTGGTLGTQYF.

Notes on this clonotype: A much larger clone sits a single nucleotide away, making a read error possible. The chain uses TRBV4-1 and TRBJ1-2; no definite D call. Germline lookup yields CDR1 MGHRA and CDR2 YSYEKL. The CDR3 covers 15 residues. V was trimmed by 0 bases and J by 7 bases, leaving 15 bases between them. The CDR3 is CASSQEETMAGGYTF. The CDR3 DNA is TGCGCCAGCAGCCAAGAAGAGACGATGGCAGGTGGCTACACCTTC.

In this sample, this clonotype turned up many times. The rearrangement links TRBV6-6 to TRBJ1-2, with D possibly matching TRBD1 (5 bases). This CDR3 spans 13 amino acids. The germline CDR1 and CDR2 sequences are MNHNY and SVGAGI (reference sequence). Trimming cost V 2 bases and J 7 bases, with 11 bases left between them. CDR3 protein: CASSYRDLAGYTF. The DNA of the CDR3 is TGTGCCAGCAGTTACAGGGACTTGGCTGGCTACACCTTC.

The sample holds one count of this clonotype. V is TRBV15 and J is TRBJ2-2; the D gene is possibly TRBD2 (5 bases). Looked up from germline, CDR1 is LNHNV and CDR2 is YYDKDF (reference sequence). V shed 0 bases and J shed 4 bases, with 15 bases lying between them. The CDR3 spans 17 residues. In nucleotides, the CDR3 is TGTGCCACCAGCAGAGATAGTTGGCAGGCGGGCACCGGGGAGCTGTTTTTT. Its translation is CATSRDSWQAGTGELFF.

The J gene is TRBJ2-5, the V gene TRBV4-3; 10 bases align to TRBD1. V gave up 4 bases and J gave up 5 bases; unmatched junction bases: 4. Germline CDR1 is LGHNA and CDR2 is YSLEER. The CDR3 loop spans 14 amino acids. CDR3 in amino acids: CASSRRTGGETQYF. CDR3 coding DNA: TGCGCCAGCAGCCGGCGGACAGGGGGGGAGACCCAGTACTTC.

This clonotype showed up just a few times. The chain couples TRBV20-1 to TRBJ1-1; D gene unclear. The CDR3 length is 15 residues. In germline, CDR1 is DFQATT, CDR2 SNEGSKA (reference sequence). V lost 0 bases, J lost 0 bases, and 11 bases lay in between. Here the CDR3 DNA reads TGCAGTGCTAGAGATGGTGGAAGTATGAACACTGAAGCTTTCTTT. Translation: CSARDGGSMNTEAFF.

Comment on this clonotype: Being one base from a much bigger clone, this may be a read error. The CDR3 nucleotides read TGTGCCGGCAGTGAGGGGCTCTATAATTCACCCCTCCACTTT. Translated: CAGSEGLYNSPLHF. The chain recombines TRBV12-3 or TRBV12-4 with TRBJ1-6; tentative D call: TRBD1 (5 bases). The CDR3 length is 14 residues.

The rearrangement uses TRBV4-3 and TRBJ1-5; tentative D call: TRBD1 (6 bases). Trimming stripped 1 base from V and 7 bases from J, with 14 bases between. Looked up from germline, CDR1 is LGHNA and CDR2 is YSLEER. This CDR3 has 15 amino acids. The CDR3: CASSQGWGARQPQHF. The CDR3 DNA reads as TGCGCCAGCAGCCAAGGTTGGGGGGCTCGGCAGCCCCAGCATTTT.

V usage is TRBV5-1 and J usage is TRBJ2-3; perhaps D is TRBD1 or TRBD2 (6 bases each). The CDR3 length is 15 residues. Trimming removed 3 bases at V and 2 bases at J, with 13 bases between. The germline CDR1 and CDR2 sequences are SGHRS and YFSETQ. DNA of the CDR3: TGCGCCAGCAGCTGGAGGGGGGATAACACAGATACGCAGTATTTT. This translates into CASSWRGDNTDTQYF. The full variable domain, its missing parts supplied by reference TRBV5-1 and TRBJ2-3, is KAGVTQTPRYLIKTRGQQVTLSCSPISGHRSVSWYQQTPGQGLQFLFEYFSETQRNKGNFPGRFSGRQFSNSRSEMNVSTLELGDSALYLCASSWRGDNTDTQYFGPGTRLTVL.